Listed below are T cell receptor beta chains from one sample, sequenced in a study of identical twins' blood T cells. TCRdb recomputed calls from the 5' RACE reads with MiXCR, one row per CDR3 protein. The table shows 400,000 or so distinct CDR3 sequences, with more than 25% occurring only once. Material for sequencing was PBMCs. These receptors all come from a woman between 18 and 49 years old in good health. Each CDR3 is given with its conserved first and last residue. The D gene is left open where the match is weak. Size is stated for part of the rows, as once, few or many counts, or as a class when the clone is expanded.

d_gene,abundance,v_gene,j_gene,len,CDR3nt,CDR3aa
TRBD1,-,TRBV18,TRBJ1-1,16,TGTGCCAGCTCCCGTCGGACAGGGCCCATGAACACTGAAGCTTTCTTT,CASSRRTGPMNTEAFF
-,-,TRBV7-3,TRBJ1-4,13,TGTGCCAGCAGCTCGACTGGGGGTGAAAAACTGTTTTTT,CASSSTGGEKLFF
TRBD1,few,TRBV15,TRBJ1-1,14,TGTGCCACCAGCAGGGACAGGGGACGTGCTGAAGCTTTCTTT,CATSRDRGRAEAFF
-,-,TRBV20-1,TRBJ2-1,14,TGCAGTGCTAGAGATAGCCATCCCTACAATGAGCAGTTCTTC,CSARDSHPYNEQFF
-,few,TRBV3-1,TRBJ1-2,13,TGTGCCAGCAGCCATGCCGCTAACTATGGCTACACCTTC,CASSHAANYGYTF
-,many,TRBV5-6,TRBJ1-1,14,TGTGCCAGCAGCTTGGGGCAGGGCATCACTGAAGCTTTCTTT,CASSLGQGITEAFF
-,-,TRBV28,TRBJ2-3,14,TGTGCCAGCAGCCTCCCAGGGATCACAGATACGCAGTATTTT,CASSLPGITDTQYF
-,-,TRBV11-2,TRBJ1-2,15,TGTGCCAGCAGCTTTGGACGACAGAGCTACTATGGCTACACCTTC,CASSFGRQSYYGYTF
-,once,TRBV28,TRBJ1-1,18,TGTGCCAGCAGTTTATCACGCGTATCCCGGGACCCGTGGACTGAAGCTTTCTTT,CASSLSRVSRDPWTEAFF
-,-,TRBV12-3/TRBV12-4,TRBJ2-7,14,TGTGCCAGCAGTTTCTTACAGGGTCTTCGAGAGCAGTACTTC,CASSFLQGLREQYF
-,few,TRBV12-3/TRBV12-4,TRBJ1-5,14,TGTGCCAGCAGTCCCCAGGGTCACAATCAGCCCCAGCATTTT,CASSPQGHNQPQHF
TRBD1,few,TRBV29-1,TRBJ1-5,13,TGCAGCATCAGACAGGGGGGCAATCAGCCCCAGCATTTT,CSIRQGGNQPQHF
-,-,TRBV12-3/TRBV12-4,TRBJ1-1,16,TGTGCCAGCAGTCCCCATTTCGGACAGATGAACACTGAAGCTTTCTTT,CASSPHFGQMNTEAFF
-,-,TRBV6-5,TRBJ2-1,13,TGTGCCAGCAGTTTTCTGTTCAACAATGAGCAGTTCTTC,CASSFLFNNEQFF
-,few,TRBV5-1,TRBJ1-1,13,TGCGCCAGCAGCTTTACCACCGCTACTGAAGCTTTCTTT,CASSFTTATEAFF
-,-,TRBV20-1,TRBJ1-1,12,TGCTGTGGAACAGGGCGCAACACTGAAGCTTTCTTT,CCGTGRNTEAFF
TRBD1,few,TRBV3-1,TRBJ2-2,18,TGTGCCAGCAGCCAATTCGCAGGGGGCAGGGGGATCTCCGGGGAGCTGTTTTTT,CASSQFAGGRGISGELFF
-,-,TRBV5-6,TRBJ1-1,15,TGTGCCAGCAGCTTGGCCCCCACAGAGGACACTGAAGCTTTCTTT,CASSLAPTEDTEAFF
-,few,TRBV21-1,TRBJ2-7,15,TGTGCCAGCAGCCCCTGGACAGGAGATCGATACGAGCAGTACTTC,CASSPWTGDRYEQYF
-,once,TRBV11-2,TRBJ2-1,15,TGTGCCAGCAGCCCCTGGGACTCCTCCTACAATGAGCAGTTCTTC,CASSPWDSSYNEQFF
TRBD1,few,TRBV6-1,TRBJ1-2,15,TGTGCCAGCAGTGAATACGGACAGGGGTCCTATGGCTACACCTTC,CASSEYGQGSYGYTF
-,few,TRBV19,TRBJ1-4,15,TGTGCCAGTAGTATCGGGACCAGGGGTCATGAAAAACTGTTTTTT,CASSIGTRGHEKLFF
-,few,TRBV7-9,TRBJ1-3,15,TGTGCCAGCAGCCCCCCAGGGTCCTCTGGAAACACCATATATTTT,CASSPPGSSGNTIYF
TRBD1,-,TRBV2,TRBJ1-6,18,TGTGCCAGCAGCGAGGACAGGGGCAAAAGCTCCTATAATTCACCCCTCCACTTT,CASSEDRGKSSYNSPLHF
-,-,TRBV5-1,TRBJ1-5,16,TGCGCCAGCAGCTTGGGGATCGCGGGGGCAATTCAGCCCCAGCATTTT,CASSLGIAGAIQPQHF
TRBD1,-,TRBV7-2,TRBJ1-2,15,TGTGCCAGCAGCTTAGTAGGGACAGGGTACTATGGCTACACCTTC,CASSLVGTGYYGYTF
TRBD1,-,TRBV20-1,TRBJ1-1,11,TGCAGTGCTAGTCGACAGGGCGGTCATTTCTTT,CSASRQGGHFF
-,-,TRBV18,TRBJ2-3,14,TGTGCCAGCTCACCACCGGGCTACACAGATACGCAGTATTTT,CASSPPGYTDTQYF
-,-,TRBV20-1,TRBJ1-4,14,TGCAGTGCAGTTCCTCGATATTCTAATGAAAAACTGTTTTTT,CSAVPRYSNEKLFF
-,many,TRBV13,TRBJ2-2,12,TGTGCCTGCAGGAAGGGAACCGGGGAGCTGTTTTTT,CACRKGTGELFF
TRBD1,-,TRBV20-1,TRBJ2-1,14,TGCAGTGCTAGGTTCGGACAGGCCCTTAATGAGCAGTTCTTC,CSARFGQALNEQFF
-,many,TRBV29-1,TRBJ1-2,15,TGCAGCGTTGAAGAAAATCGGCCGGAGCTCTATGGCTACACCTTC,CSVEENRPELYGYTF
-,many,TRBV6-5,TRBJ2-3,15,TGTGCCAGCAGTTCCCTGAGGAGGGTCACAGATACGCAGTATTTT,CASSSLRRVTDTQYF
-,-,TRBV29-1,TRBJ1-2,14,TGCAGCGCCCCCGAAATGGGTCCTAACTATGGCTACACCTTC,CSAPEMGPNYGYTF
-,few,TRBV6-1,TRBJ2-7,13,TGTGCCAGCAGTGAATGGAGGGGGCTCGAGCAGTACTTC,CASSEWRGLEQYF
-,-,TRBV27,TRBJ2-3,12,TGTGCCAGCAGCGGATTCACAGATACGCAGTATTTT,CASSGFTDTQYF
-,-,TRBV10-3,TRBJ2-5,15,TGTGCCATCAGTGACGACAGGTTAGGGGTCGAGACCCAGTACTTC,CAISDDRLGVETQYF
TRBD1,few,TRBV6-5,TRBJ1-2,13,TGTGCCAGCAGCTACACAGGGGCTGATGGCTACACCTTC,CASSYTGADGYTF
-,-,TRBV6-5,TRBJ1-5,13,TGTGCCAGCGGTCCTGTTGGGGGTCAGCCCCAGCATTTT,CASGPVGGQPQHF
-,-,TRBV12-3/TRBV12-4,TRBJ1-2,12,TGTGCCAGCAGTTTGGCGCCAAGGTGGACCACGTTC,CASSLAPRWTTF
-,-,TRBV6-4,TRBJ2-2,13,TGTGCCGGCAGTGATGACAACACCGGGGAGCTGTTTTTT,CAGSDDNTGELFF
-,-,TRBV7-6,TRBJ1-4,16,TGTGCCAGCAGCTTAGGATCCGGTGGGGGAAGCGAAAAACTGTTTTTT,CASSLGSGGGSEKLFF
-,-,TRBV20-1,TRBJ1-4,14,TGCAGTGCTAGATTCCCACCCCGGGGAGAAAAACTGTTTTTT,CSARFPPRGEKLFF
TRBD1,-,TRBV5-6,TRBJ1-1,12,TGTGCCAGCAGCTCCGGGACAGTGGGAGCTTTCTTT,CASSSGTVGAFF
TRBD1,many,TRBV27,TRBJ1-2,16,TGTGCCAGCAGTTTCGTTTTGGGACAGGGTTTTTATGGCTACACCTTC,CASSFVLGQGFYGYTF
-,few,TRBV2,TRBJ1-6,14,TGTGCCAGCAGCGCAAGTGACAGCGGGAAACCCCTCCACTTT,CASSASDSGKPLHF
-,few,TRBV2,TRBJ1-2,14,TGTGCCAGCCTGGGGCGGTTACGAACGTATGGCTACACCTTC,CASLGRLRTYGYTF
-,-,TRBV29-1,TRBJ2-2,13,TGCAGCGTGGGGACATCGAACACCGGGGAGCTGTTTTTT,CSVGTSNTGELFF
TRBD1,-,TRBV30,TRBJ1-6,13,TGTGCCTCCCAGGGACAGGGAGGTTCACCCCTCCACTTT,CASQGQGGSPLHF
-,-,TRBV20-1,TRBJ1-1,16,TGCAGTGCTAGAGACCGGACCCGGAGGGCGAACACTGAAGCTTTCTTT,CSARDRTRRANTEAFF
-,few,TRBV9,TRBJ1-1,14,TGTGCCAGCAGCTTGACAGTTCGCGGCACTGAAGCTTTCTTT,CASSLTVRGTEAFF